This TCR beta chain came from a study of blood T cell repertoires in COVID-19. Study overall: COVID-19 samples collected from the United States, Italy and Spain covered acute and convalescent phases. In each case, the material was cDNA or gDNA derived from T cells, B-cell-depleted T cells, or PBMCs.

Original analysis: By means of reference gene primer amplification, nucleated cell counts were estimated. Produced via immunoSEQ multiplex PCR; TCRdb's table is partial and in-frame only. That table gives V, J and clone size, and the DNA gave D and trimming. The sample carries 45,000 to 70,000 clones, about 73% recorded once. This clone was seen a handful of times. The germline CDR1 and CDR2 sequences are SNHLY and FYNNEI. This CDR3 region has 11 residues. Trimming left V 5 bases short and J 7 bases short, with 8 bases between. Sequenced sample: peripheral blood. This rearrangement joins TRBV2 to TRBJ1-1; D is unclear. The sequence was obtained from a woman aged 45-59 years with active or convalescent COVID-19. The CDR3 is CASSLYSEAFF. CDR3 in DNA: TGTGCCAGCAGTCTATACAGTGAAGCTTTCTTT.